This TCR beta chain was sequenced during a study of T-cell reconstitution after alpha-beta-depleted transplantation in children. Molecular barcoding with unique molecular identifiers was used for the TCRbeta library. TCRdb re-derived calls from the PCR reads in MiXCR, one entry per CDR3 protein. The table has approximately 500,000 distinct CDR3 sequences, roughly 10% seen once. CDR1 is LNHNV and CDR2 is YYDKDF in the germline V gene (reference sequence). Trimming shortened V by 0 bases and J by 3 bases, and 12 bases separated the two germline ends. This CDR3 region has 16 residues. This clonotype came up many times.

This material consisted of PBMCs, taken before TCRalphabeta/CD19-depleted stem cell transplant. The sequence was obtained from a child aged 2 to 10 with inherited bone marrow failure, due to receive a stem cell transplant. J is TRBJ1-5 and V is TRBV15; D is uncertain. CDR3 DNA: TGTGCCACCAGCAGAGATTATGTACAGATCAATCAGCCCCAGCATTTT. It is translated as CATSRDYVQINQPQHF.